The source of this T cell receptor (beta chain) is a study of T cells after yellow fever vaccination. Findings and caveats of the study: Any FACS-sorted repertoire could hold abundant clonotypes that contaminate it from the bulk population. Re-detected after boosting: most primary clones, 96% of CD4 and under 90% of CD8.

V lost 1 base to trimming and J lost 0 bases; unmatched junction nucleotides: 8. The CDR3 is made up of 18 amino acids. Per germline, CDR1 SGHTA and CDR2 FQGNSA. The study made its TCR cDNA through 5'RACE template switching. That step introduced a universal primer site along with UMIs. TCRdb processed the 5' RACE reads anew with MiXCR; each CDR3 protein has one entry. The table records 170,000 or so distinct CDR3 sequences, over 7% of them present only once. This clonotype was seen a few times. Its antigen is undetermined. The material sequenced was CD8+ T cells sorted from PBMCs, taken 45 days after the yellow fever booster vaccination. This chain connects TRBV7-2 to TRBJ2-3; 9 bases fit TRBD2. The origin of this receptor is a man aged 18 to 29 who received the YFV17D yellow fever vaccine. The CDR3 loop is CASSLDISGGASTDTQYF. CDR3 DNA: TGTGCCAGCAGCTTAGACATTAGCGGGGGCGCGAGCACAGATACGCAGTATTTT. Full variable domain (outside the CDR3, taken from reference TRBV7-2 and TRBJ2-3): GAGVSQSPSNKVTEKGKDVELRCDPISGHTALYWYRQSLGQGLEFLIYFQGNSAPDKSGLPSDRFSAERTGGSVSTLTIQRTQQEDSAVYLCASSLDISGGASTDTQYFGPGTRLTVL.